This T cell receptor (beta chain) emerged from a study of vaccination and CD4 T cells after COVID-19. Details on this clonotype: The antigen remains undetermined.

Cultured CD4+ T cells had their DNA profiled by the Oncomine TCR Beta short-read assay. TCRdb re-derived calls from the PCR reads in MiXCR, one entry per CDR3 protein. This repertoire shows 13,000 or so distinct CDR3 sequences, around 40% found once; its top ten account for less than 9.5%. Treatment noted: approximately 11-day PBMC culture with coronavirus spike peptide pools or control peptides (ViraFEST assay). Cell culture was performed with roughly 2 million PBMCs per well in the presence of about 11 IU/ml IL-2 and 10 ug/ml peptide pools. The sample consisted of CD4+ T cells from blood, cultured in vitro, taken after SARS-CoV-2 vaccination. The source is a human donor who had recovered from COVID-19.

This chain's CDR3 is CASSSRTRGVYFTDTQYF. The CDR3 nucleotides are TGTGCCAGCAGCTCTCGGACTAGAGGGGTTTATTTCACAGATACGCAGTATTTT. J is TRBJ2-3 and V is TRBV5-5; 7 bases map to TRBD2. V lost 3 bases, J lost 2 bases, and 15 bases stayed unmatched. The CDR3 consists of 18 residues. Germline-derived CDR1 and CDR2 are SGHKS and YYEKEE (reference sequence). The full variable domain, in which reference TRBV5-5 and TRBJ2-3 provide the parts outside the CDR3, is DAGVTQSPTHLIKTRGQQVTLRCSPISGHKSVSWYQQVLGQGPQFIFQYYEKEERGRGNFPDRFSARQFPNYSSELNVNALLLGDSALYLCASSSRTRGVYFTDTQYFGPGTRLTVL.